The rows below give T cell receptor beta chains drawn from one sample of a study of CD8 T cells in ankylosing spondylitis. MiXCR, applied by TCRdb to the 5' RACE reads, yields one record per CDR3 protein. The sample holds a few hundred thousand distinct CDR3 sequences, about a fifth seen once. The sample consisted of blood, either unsorted or a sorted T cell fraction (not recorded which). The receptors originated from a male donor with ankylosing spondylitis. CDR3s include the opening cysteine and the closing phenylalanine or tryptophan. D genes are given only for firm matches. A row's size may be missing; if present it is once, few, many or a size class.

abundance | len | j_gene | d_gene | v_gene | CDR3nt | CDR3aa
. | 14 | TRBJ2-1 | . | TRBV6-1 | TGTGCCAGCATGTGGCAGGGCCTTCGGAATGAGCAGTTCTTC | CASMWQGLRNEQFF
. | 12 | TRBJ2-1 | . | TRBV7-6 | TGTGCCAGCAGCTTAGCACACGGTGAGCAGTTCTTC | CASSLAHGEQFF
. | 14 | TRBJ2-3 | TRBD1 | TRBV24-1 | TGTGCCACCCGGGACAGGGGGCAGACAGATACGCAGTATTTT | CATRDRGQTDTQYF
. | 19 | TRBJ2-3 | TRBD2 | TRBV12-5 | TGTGCTAGTGGTTTAGCTGCGATCGGCAGCGGGAAGAAGTCAGATACGCAGTATTTT | CASGLAAIGSGKKSDTQYF
. | 13 | TRBJ1-2 | . | TRBV6-1 | TGTGCCAGCAGGGGACGGCCGTGGCTTGGCTACACCTTC | CASRGRPWLGYTF
. | 13 | TRBJ2-1 | . | TRBV27 | TGTGCCACCTCGGGTGATTCCTACAATGAGCAGTTCTTC | CATSGDSYNEQFF
few | 13 | TRBJ2-1 | TRBD2 | TRBV10-3 | TGTGCCATCGGGTTGGTAGCGGGAGTTGAGCAGTTCTTC | CAIGLVAGVEQFF
once | 16 | TRBJ2-1 | . | TRBV7-3 | TGTGCCAGCAGCTTATTTGCTGTGGGGGCTGGGAATGAGCAGTTCTTC | CASSLFAVGAGNEQFF
few | 15 | TRBJ2-1 | TRBD2 | TRBV29-1 | TGCAGCGTTGAAGTCGGCGCGGGAGCGACCAATGAGCAGTTCTTC | CSVEVGAGATNEQFF
few | 14 | TRBJ1-1 | . | TRBV5-1 | TGCGCCAGCAGCTTTTCGGGGATCGCCACTGAAGCTTTCTTT | CASSFSGIATEAFF
few | 13 | TRBJ2-7 | . | TRBV28 | TGTGCCAGCATGAACAGGGTGACGTACGAGCAGTACTTC | CASMNRVTYEQYF
. | 14 | TRBJ2-1 | . | TRBV25-1 | TGTGCCAGCAGTGAACCCCCCACGGGGAATGAGCAGTTCTTC | CASSEPPTGNEQFF
. | 16 | TRBJ2-5 | . | TRBV5-5 | TGTGCCAGCAGCTTAGTACTGGCGGGCCTGGAAGAGACCCAGTACTTC | CASSLVLAGLEETQYF
many | 13 | TRBJ2-7 | . | TRBV29-1 | TGCAGCGTCCGAGCTACAGGGAGACACGAGCAGTACTTC | CSVRATGRHEQYF
. | 12 | TRBJ2-7 | . | TRBV20-1 | TGCAGTGCTAGAGCGGGCCTATACGAGCAGTACTTC | CSARAGLYEQYF
few | 14 | TRBJ1-4 | . | TRBV9 | TGTGCCAGCAGCCCCCGAGGATCTAATGAAAAACTGTTTTTT | CASSPRGSNEKLFF
. | 16 | TRBJ1-5 | TRBD1 | TRBV4-1 | TGCGCCAGCAGCCAAGATTTTGGGACAGGGACTCAGCCCCAGCATTTT | CASSQDFGTGTQPQHF
. | 15 | TRBJ1-5 | . | TRBV28 | TGTGCCAGCAGCCCCTCAGGGGACAGCAATCAGCCCCAGCATTTT | CASSPSGDSNQPQHF
few | 14 | TRBJ1-1 | TRBD1 | TRBV19 | TGTGCCAGTAGTGTGGGACAGAGGAACACTGAAGCTTTCTTT | CASSVGQRNTEAFF
once | 16 | TRBJ1-1 | . | TRBV28 | TGTGCCAGCAGTTTATTTGGGGCAACTATGAACACTGAAGCTTTCTTT | CASSLFGATMNTEAFF
. | 14 | TRBJ2-7 | TRBD2 | TRBV24-1 | TGTGCCACCAGCAAAGGACCCGGGGGGTACGAGCAGTACTTC | CATSKGPGGYEQYF
. | 13 | TRBJ2-1 | TRBD1 | TRBV27 | TGTGCCAGCAAAAAGGGGGCGGCCAACGAGCAGTTCTTC | CASKKGAANEQFF